This record concerns one TCR beta chain sequence. What it binds is not known. Trimming stripped 1 base from V and 1 base from J, with 12 bases between. Germline CDR1 and CDR2: SQVTM and ANQGSEA. CDR3 length: 15 residues. This sample stems from a study of blood T cells in healthy people across ages. Regarding the study as a whole: Naive and antigen-experienced cells could not be conclusively compared, given unsorted PBMCs. Long-lived donors had more naive CD4+ cells and higher diversity than aged donors.

Isolation of PBMCs gave at least 6 million cells per sample. A second PCR of 7 to 11 cycles used a sample-barcoded 5' primer and a J-beta primer mix. Each cDNA molecule, via a template-switch adaptor with 12 random nucleotides, was tagged. A single record per CDR3 protein comes from TCRdb applying MiXCR to the 5' RACE reads. This sample yields 910,000 or so distinct CDR3 sequences, of which roughly 51% are seen a single time; about 22% belongs to the top ten. This chain links TRBV29-1 with TRBJ2-3; D ambiguous. The clonotype was recovered from a woman aged 55-70 years in good health. The sequenced material came from blood. The CDR3 DNA sequence: TGCAGCGTTGAAGGGTCCAAGCTAGGCACAGATACGCAGTATTTT. It yields the protein CSVEGSKLGTDTQYF.